The subject of this entry is one TCR beta chain. What it recognizes is unknown. Clones were read by immunoSEQ multiplex PCR, and TCRdb kept only the in-frame ones, dropping some. The sample includes around 120,000 clones, around 83% of them seen just once. Germline CDR1 and CDR2: SGHDN and FVKESK. The CDR3 loop spans 14 amino acids. V lost 1 base and J 6 bases, leaving 13 bases between the germline ends. This specimen belongs to a study of T cell responses to AZD1222 COVID-19 vaccine. Findings of the study overall: Baseline serostatus was positive in only 5 to 7 AZD1222 recipients.

This receptor was identified in an adult who received the AZD1222 COVID-19 vaccine. This rearrangement joins TRBV14 to TRBJ2-7; TRBD1 is a possible D gene (6 bases). The sequencing here drew on peripheral blood, taken 28 days after the second AZD1222 dose. CDR3 nucleotides: TGTGCCAGCAGCCAAGCAAACAGGGCCGTCGAGCAGTACTTC. Its translation: CASSQANRAVEQYF.